There are many counts of the clone carrying this T cell receptor beta chain. What it binds is not known. The data were obtained in a study of regulatory T cells in long-lasting Graves disease. Broader study findings: The study found lower TCR diversity in persistent Graves' patients than in newly diagnosed ones. Among samples with persistent disease, TRBV28, TRBJ1-2 and TRBJ2-5 were favored.

The time point here: persistent/refractory GD, antithyroid drugs over 5 years with positive TRAb. Extracted PBMC RNA gave rise to the TCR library. The length of the CDR3 is 15 residues. The ends were cut back, 5 bases at V and 4 bases at J, with 14 bases in the middle. The TCR beta library used iRepertoire HTBI primers with Arm-PCR amplification of CDR3. TCRdb re-called the multiplex PCR reads through MiXCR, storing one row per CDR3 protein. The sample consists of about 660,000 distinct CDR3 sequences, approximately 31% of them appearing once. The J gene is TRBJ1-4, the V gene TRBV12-3 or TRBV12-4, with TRBD1 as a possible D gene (6 bases). The sequencing used peripheral blood mononuclear cells (PBMCs), collected when the disease was refractory, from a patient treated with antithyroid drugs. The receptor comes from a female donor with Graves disease. The CDR3 spells CASSTSGTNNEKLFF. CDR3 DNA: TGTGCCAGCAGTACGTCCGGGACAAATAATGAAAAACTGTTTTTT.